This T cell receptor beta chain was recovered during a study of a mutant IDH1 vaccine in newly diagnosed glioma (dated by TCRdb to the early 2020s). A note on the overall study: Eight vaccinations were administered to patients in weeks 1, 3, 5, 7, 11, 15, 19 and 23, corresponding to visits V03 through V10. Prior to enrollment, patients had been given standard therapy consisting of radiotherapy alone, temozolomide alone, or radiochemotherapy with temozolomide, with the combination given to most patients. Longitudinal TCRB deep sequencing was done for 20 to 25 treated patients, wherever samples were available for exploratory analyses. Vaccination started 4-6 weeks after radiotherapy alone, or was given together with temozolomide cycles in the groups whose treatment included chemotherapy. Of the 25 to 40 patients who were treated, about 62% were male and around 40% were female, and the mean age was approximately 40 years. Peripheral blood was drawn at six visits: V03 (baseline), V05, V07, V10, V12 and V13. What the study reported, not specific to this receptor: Selection of PBMC samples for TCRB deep sequencing was based on availability. Immune responses induced by the vaccine were seen in around 93% of patients across multiple MHC alleles. The authors stated that sample limitations prevented analyses of patient blood samples from being reproduced. Pseudoprogression seemed to be unrelated to changes in the top peripheral T cell clonotypes found by TCRB sequencing.

V is reduced by 0 bases and J by 6 bases, leaving a spacing of 14 bases between them. From the cysteine through the phenylalanine, the CDR3 covers 16 amino acids. Just the 48-base CDR3 DNA is kept, in frame starting at base 1. CDR1 and CDR2 are read off the germline V gene as MNHEY and SVGAGI. Taken with the paper, the label for time point translates to: week 23, last vaccination. Each vaccine dose was 300 ug of a 20-mer mutant IDH1 peptide in Montanide, given subcutaneously with topical imiquimod. All donors had newly diagnosed IDH1-mutant astrocytomas of WHO grade 3 or 4 that showed loss of nuclear ATRX. The samples were drawn from NOA16, a multicentre, single-arm, open-label phase I trial in Germany that tested a mutant IDH1 peptide vaccine in humans for the first time. Genomic DNA for TCRB sequencing was isolated from EDTA blood with the DNeasy Blood and Tissue Kit. Comments on this clone: Its antigen is not yet known. No base qualities exist here, and no much larger clone lies one base off it.

Receptor amplification or capture employed the immunoSEQ multiplex PCR assay. The hsTCRB Kit was used according to the manufacturer's protocol to amplify rearranged TCR beta chain sequences. TCRB libraries were sequenced on an Illumina MiSeq. On the authors' methods: The proprietary platform of the kit vendor was used for demultiplexing, trimming and gene mapping. The immuneACCESS repertoire file appears here via TCRdb, limited to in-frame rearrangements. These files lack a portion of the clones; in checked studies, under half of the deficit traces to unresolved V genes, and the cause of the others is not known. D and trimming were read from the DNA, whereas the V and J calls and clone size are those reported in that table. Recorded for this sample are approximately 41,000 clones; less than 95% of them occurred a single time. Clones ranked in the top ten supply 3.9% of the sample.

The specimen was PBMCs, collected from a glioma patient whose treatment included an IDH1 peptide vaccine. This receptor was identified in a man between 45 and 60 years old with glioma. The V and J genes are TRBV6-5 and TRBJ2-2; TRBD2 is a possible D gene, resting on 6 matching bases. The nucleotide sequence is given as TGTGCCAGCAGTTACTCTCCTAGACTAGTCTCCGGGGAGCTGTTTTTT. It is translated as CASSYSPRLVSGELFF.